The T cell receptor (beta chain) described here comes from a study of T cells after yellow fever vaccination. Losses at the gene ends were 5 bases for V and 7 bases for J; bases not matched to a gene: 10. In germline, CDR1 is DFQATT, CDR2 SNEGSKA (reference sequence). The length of the CDR3 is 14 residues. One entry per CDR3 protein results from TCRdb running MiXCR on the 5' RACE reads. The table lists approximately 140,000 distinct CDR3 sequences, over 7% of them singletons. This clonotype was seen many times. The V gene is TRBV20-1, the J gene TRBJ2-2; TRBD2 matches 7 bases. The sequencing used CD4+ T cells sorted from PBMCs, collected 5 days after the yellow fever booster vaccination. This receptor was identified in a man aged 25 to 40 who received the YFV17D yellow fever vaccine. As DNA, the CDR3 is TGCAGTGCTTTCTCCCGACTAGCCCTCGGGGAGCTGTTTTTT. Translating gives CSAFSRLALGELFF.